The 28 T cell receptor beta chains reported below all come from one sample, sequenced in a study of OX40 agonist ivuxolimab in advanced cancers. Sequencing was performed with immunoSEQ multiplex PCR; in TCRdb, only in-frame clones are kept and a portion is missing. The table shows around 79,000 clones, with roughly 85% occurring only once. The starting material was CD4+ or CD8+ T cells sorted from blood, obtained in a trial of the OX40 agonist ivuxolimab. These receptors all come from an adult with an advanced solid tumor such as melanoma, head and neck, liver or kidney cancer.

The chain recombines TRBV27 with TRBJ1-1; weak D call: TRBD1 (5 bases). Germline-derived CDR1 and CDR2 are MNHEY and SMNVEV (reference sequence). The CDR3 consists of 14 residues. Trimming cost V 2 bases and J 5 bases, with 12 bases left between them. As DNA, the CDR3 is TGTGCCAGCAGTTTAGGTTGGGGCCGTACTGAAGCTTTCTTT. This sequence encodes CASSLGWGRTEAFF.

This chain links TRBV7-2 with TRBJ1-5; D unresolved. CDR1 and CDR2 from the germline V gene are SGHTA and FQGNSA. There are 15 residues in the CDR3. V lost 6 bases and J lost 3, with 15 bases in between. CDR3: CASSSYWGTNQPQHF. CDR3 DNA sequence: TGTGCCAGCAGTTCGTACTGGGGAACCAATCAGCCCCAGCATTTT.

V usage is TRBV7-8 and J usage is TRBJ1-2, with no clear D. Germline loops: CDR1 SGHVS, CDR2 FQNEAQ. The V and J ends lost 0 bases and 5 bases respectively, with 13 bases between them. The CDR3 runs to 15 residues. This CDR3 is CASSLAGQWEYGYTF. The CDR3 region has the DNA TGTGCCAGCAGCTTAGCTGGCCAGTGGGAGTATGGCTACACCTTC. Supplemented by reference TRBV7-8 and TRBJ1-2, the full variable domain reads GAGVSQSPRYKVAKRGQDVALRCDPISGHVSLFWYQQALGQGPEFLTYFQNEAQLDKSGLPSDRFFAERPEGSVSTLKIQRTQQEDSAVYLCASSLAGQWEYGYTFGSGTRLTVV.

Regarding this clone: Germline is not matched at one junction end, which may reflect a read error. The genes are TRBV6-1 and TRBJ1-3, with 8 bases identical to TRBD1. Germline V gene sequence: CDR1 MNHNS, CDR2 SASEGT. The CDR3 covers 14 residues. The CDR3 protein is CASSLGQGLGFGDF. CDR3 nucleotides: TGTGCCAGCAGCCTTGGACAGGGTTTGGGGTTTGGGGATTTT.

V is TRBV29-1 and J is TRBJ2-1; tentative D call: TRBD1 (6 bases). The germline V and J ends were trimmed by 3 bases and 2 bases, with 14 bases remaining between them. CDR1 and CDR2 from the germline V gene are SQVTM and ANQGSEA. The length of the CDR3 is 15 residues. CDR3 region: CSVDEGDGAYNEQFF. The CDR3 DNA reads as TGCAGCGTTGATGAGGGGGACGGGGCCTACAATGAGCAGTTCTTC.

The chain uses TRBV7-2 and TRBJ1-3; D is possibly TRBD1 (5 bases). The CDR3 has 14 amino acids. CDR1 and CDR2 from the germline V gene are SGHTA and FQGNSA. V lost 5 bases, J lost 5 bases, and 13 bases lay in between. The CDR3: CASSVGGDRNTIYF. In DNA form, the CDR3 reads TGTGCCAGCAGCGTAGGTGGGGACCGAAACACCATATATTTT.

V gene TRBV19 combines with J gene TRBJ2-2; TRBD2 matches at 15 bases. Germline-derived CDR1 and CDR2 are LNHDA and SQIVND (reference sequence). Trimming cost V 7 bases and J 3 bases; bases outside gene matches: 9. The CDR3 is 18 amino acids. Here the CDR3 reads CASKRGLAGGFDTGELFF. In DNA form, the CDR3 reads TGTGCCAGTAAGAGAGGACTAGCGGGGGGGTTCGACACCGGGGAGCTGTTTTTT.

The J gene is TRBJ1-2, the V gene TRBV7-9, with 7 bases lining up with TRBD1. The V and J ends lost 4 bases and 5 bases, in that order; junction bases with no gene match: 7. Per germline, CDR1 SEHNR and CDR2 FQNEAQ (reference sequence). The CDR3 runs to 14 residues. The CDR3 loop reads CASSSDRTPYGYTF. In nucleotides, the CDR3 is TGTGCCAGCAGCTCGGACAGGACCCCATATGGCTACACCTTC.

V and J are TRBV5-6 and TRBJ1-2, with D maybe TRBD1 (6 bases). Germline values: CDR1 SGHDT, CDR2 YYEEEE. Deletions cut 1 base from V and 4 bases from J, with 23 bases between. The CDR3 has 18 residues. This CDR3 is CASSLRQDRRRNIYGYTF. CDR3 nucleotides: TGTGCCAGCAGCTTGAGACAGGATCGTCGCCGAAATATCTATGGCTACACCTTC. The full variable domain, in which reference TRBV5-6 and TRBJ1-2 provide the parts outside the CDR3, is DAGVTQSPTHLIKTRGQQVTLRCSPKSGHDTVSWYQQALGQGPQFIFQYYEEEERQRGNFPDRFSGHQFPNYSSELNVNALLLGDSALYLCASSLRQDRRRNIYGYTFGSGTRLTVV.

Here the CDR3 DNA reads TGTGCCAGCAGTTACTCCGCGGCGGGGGACCTCTACGAGCAGTACTTC. It codes for CASSYSAAGDLYEQYF. V usage is TRBV6-5 and J usage is TRBJ2-7; 7 bases are shared with TRBD2. Unmatched junction bases numbered 8, after V lost 0 bases and J lost 3 bases. The CDR3 is made up of 16 amino acids. Germline assignment: CDR1 MNHEY and CDR2 SVGAGI.

The genes are TRBV7-2 and TRBJ2-1; 8 nucleotides line up with TRBD2. CDR3 length: 14 residues. With 4 bases clipped from V and 7 bases from J, the junction kept 6 bases outside the gene matches. CDR1 and CDR2 (germline): SGHTA, FQGNSA. CDR3: CASSSGLAPNEQFF. DNA for the CDR3: TGTGCCAGCAGCTCAGGACTAGCTCCTAATGAGCAGTTCTTC.

This clone was recorded once. The rearrangement uses TRBV4-3 and TRBJ1-6; the D is unclear. Trimming took off 0 bases at V and 8 bases at J, with 14 bases between the two ends. Germline CDR1 and CDR2: LGHNA and YSLEER. This CDR3 has 16 residues. CDR3 residues: CASSQDGQVGHSPLHF. The CDR3 nucleotides read TGCGCCAGCAGCCAAGATGGGCAGGTAGGGCATTCACCCCTCCACTTT.

The rearrangement uses TRBV29-1 and TRBJ2-7, with D tentatively TRBD1 (5 bases). Per the germline V gene, CDR1 is SQVTM and CDR2 is ANQGSEA. The CDR3 extends over 13 amino acids. V was cut by 4 bases and J by 3 bases, with 13 bases left in between. The CDR3 sequence: CSVARQGFYEQYF. CDR3 nucleotides: TGCAGCGTTGCGCGGCAGGGATTCTACGAGCAGTACTTC.

Only a few counts were recorded for this clone. The genes are TRBV6-1 and TRBJ1-2, with 10 nucleotides matching TRBD1. With 1 base clipped from V and 6 bases from J, the junction kept 11 bases outside the gene matches. Germline V CDR1 and CDR2: MNHNS, SASEGT. This CDR3 spans 17 amino acids. CDR3 residues: CASSEEKWPTGGDGYTF. CDR3 bases: TGTGCCAGCAGTGAAGAGAAGTGGCCGACAGGGGGCGATGGCTACACCTTC.

The chain couples TRBV30 to TRBJ2-3; tentative D call: TRBD2 (6 bases). CDR1 GTSNPN and CDR2 SVGIG come from the germline V gene (reference sequence). The CDR3 loop spans 12 amino acids. Trimming pared 5 bases from V and 4 bases from J, leaving 10 bases between. CDR3 bases: TGTGCCTGGTCCCCTAGCGCAGATACGCAGTATTTT. It specifies CAWSPSADTQYF.

The V gene is TRBV18, the J gene TRBJ1-1; D uncertain. The ends were cut back, 0 bases at V and 0 bases at J, with 8 bases in the middle. Germline-derived CDR1 and CDR2 are KGHSH and LQKENI. The CDR3 totals 15 residues. For the CDR3, the DNA is TGTGCCAGCTCACCACCGGCCGGTATGAACACTGAAGCTTTCTTT. Amino acid sequence: CASSPPAGMNTEAFF.

This chain links TRBV29-1 with TRBJ2-3; 7 bases are a match to TRBD2. The J segment lost 4 bases and the V segment lost 7 bases, leaving 5 bases of the junction unmatched. The germline V gene has CDR1 SQVTM and CDR2 ANQGSEA. This CDR3 comprises 12 residues. The CDR3 region is CSAKRGADTQYF. The CDR3 DNA reads as TGCAGCGCTAAGCGGGGTGCAGATACGCAGTATTTT.

The V and J genes are TRBV6-5 and TRBJ1-2; 12 nucleotides agree with TRBD1. The CDR3 loop spans 14 amino acids. The V gene end was trimmed by 6 bases and the J gene end by 13 bases; junction bases not matched to a gene: 12. CDR1 and CDR2 (germline): MNHEY, SVGAGI. CDR3 DNA: TGTGCCAGCAGCCATCCCCCGGGACAGGGGGCAGGCACCTTC. It translates to CASSHPPGQGAGTF.

V is TRBV5-5 and J is TRBJ1-6; D not certain. This CDR3 has 16 residues. Germline-derived CDR1 and CDR2 are SGHKS and YYEKEE (reference sequence). Trimming took 4 bases from V and 5 from J, leaving 16 bases between them. The chain's CDR3 is CASSLGVPRNNSPLHF. The CDR3 bases are TGTGCCAGCAGCCTTGGCGTTCCCCGGAATAATTCACCCCTCCACTTT. The whole variable domain, remainder taken from reference TRBV5-5 and TRBJ1-6, is DAGVTQSPTHLIKTRGQQVTLRCSPISGHKSVSWYQQVLGQGPQFIFQYYEKEERGRGNFPDRFSARQFPNYSSELNVNALLLGDSALYLCASSLGVPRNNSPLHFGNGTRLTVT.

This clone was counted between two and nine times. V is TRBV7-8 and J is TRBJ1-1; tentative D call: TRBD1 (5 bases). CDR1 is SGHVS and CDR2 is FQNEAQ in the germline V gene. Trimming took off 7 bases at V and 0 bases at J, with 18 bases between the two ends. CDR3 length: 16 amino acids. The CDR3: CASIVDGQGMNTEAFF. For the CDR3, the DNA is TGTGCCAGCATCGTAGACGGGCAGGGCATGAACACTGAAGCTTTCTTT.

V and J are TRBV7-3 and TRBJ1-3, with D possibly matching TRBD1 (5 bases). The CDR3 covers 16 residues. CDR1 SGHTA and CDR2 FQGTGA come from the germline V gene. V was trimmed by 0 bases and J by 4 bases, leaving 13 bases between them. Here the CDR3 reads CASSLTFQGAGNTIYF. The CDR3 DNA sequence: TGTGCCAGCAGCTTAACGTTCCAGGGTGCAGGAAACACCATATATTTT. Supplemented by reference TRBV7-3 and TRBJ1-3, the full variable domain reads GAGVSQTPSNKVTEKGKYVELRCDPISGHTALYWYRQSLGQGPEFLIYFQGTGAADDSGLPNDRFFAVRPEGSVSTLKIQRTERGDSAVYLCASSLTFQGAGNTIYFGEGSWLTVV.

The rearrangement links TRBV14 to TRBJ1-2; D remains unclear. Per the germline V gene, CDR1 is SGHDN and CDR2 is FVKESK. The ends were cut back, 4 bases at V and 6 bases at J, with 9 bases in the middle. The CDR3 runs to 12 residues. In DNA, the CDR3 is TGTGCCAGCAGCCCCCGATCGGATGGCTACACCTTC. This sequence encodes CASSPRSDGYTF.

The rearrangement joins TRBV7-2 to TRBJ2-7; 10 nucleotides align to TRBD1. Germline V gene lookup returns CDR1 SGHTA and CDR2 FQGNSA. The CDR3 contains 16 residues. After removal of 5 bases from V and 6 bases from J, the junction contained 13 bases not matched to a gene. CDR3: CASSPTLPGQGSEQYF. The CDR3 coding sequence is TGTGCCAGCAGCCCTACCCTCCCGGGACAGGGGTCCGAGCAGTACTTC.

The chain couples TRBV23-1 to TRBJ1-3, with D possibly TRBD1 on 5 matching bases. TRBV23-1 is an ORF; its function is uncertain. The CDR3 length is 14 residues. The V end was cut by 6 bases, the J end by 1 base, with 10 bases between. The CDR3 reads CASSHGGSGNTIYF. As DNA, the CDR3 is TGCGCCAGCAGCCACGGGGGGTCTGGAAACACCATATATTTT.

V usage is TRBV6-5 and J usage is TRBJ2-1; D unresolved. V lost 2 bases to trimming and J lost 2 bases, with 7 bases between them. The CDR3 contains 14 residues. Germline V gene lookup returns CDR1 MNHEY and CDR2 SVGAGI. The CDR3 reads CASSYESPYNEQFF. CDR3 DNA: TGTGCCAGCAGTTACGAAAGTCCCTACAATGAGCAGTTCTTC.

This chain links TRBV5-6 with TRBJ2-1; D is ambiguous. The germline CDR1 and CDR2 sequences are SGHDT and YYEEEE. This CDR3 has 14 residues. The V end lost 0 bases, the J end lost 5 bases, and 9 bases lay between the germline ends. CDR3 sequence (DNA): TGTGCCAGCAGCTTGGGGCAGGATAACAATGAGCAGTTCTTC. Its protein product is CASSLGQDNNEQFF.

The V call is TRBV7-2, the J call TRBJ1-5; 10 nucleotides align to TRBD1. The germline V gene encodes CDR1 SGHTA and CDR2 FQGNSA. V lost 5 bases to trimming and J lost 3 bases; unmatched junction nucleotides: 4. The CDR3 loop spans 15 amino acids. The CDR3 reads CASSATGGDNQPQHF. The DNA for the CDR3 is TGTGCCAGCAGCGCGACAGGGGGCGACAATCAGCCCCAGCATTTT.

The rearrangement links TRBV5-5 to TRBJ2-7; D ambiguous. Per the germline V gene, CDR1 is SGHKS and CDR2 is YYEKEE (reference sequence). The V end lost 4 bases, the J end lost 2 bases, and 13 bases lay between the germline ends. This CDR3 region has 14 residues. The CDR3 loop is CASSPVAYAYEQYF. CDR3 DNA sequence: TGTGCCAGCAGCCCCGTAGCTTACGCCTACGAGCAGTACTTC.